Listed here are 17 T cell receptor beta chains from one sample, sequenced in a study of cytomegalovirus exposure and HLA in healthy donors. The PCR contained 60 Vbeta and 13 Jbeta primers. Repertoires were generated with immunoSEQ multiplex PCR, while TCRdb's copy carries only in-frame clones and drops some. This sample has roughly 130,000 clones, with approximately 85% found just once. The specimen was PBMCs. The receptors shown here come from a male donor in good health and CMV-seropositive.

This clone was seen a few times. The chain couples TRBV7-3 to TRBJ1-2; D unresolved. The V gene lost 5 bases and the J gene lost 4 bases, with 14 bases spanning the gap. The CDR3 is 14 residues long. Germline assignment: CDR1 SGHTA and CDR2 FQGTGA. Here the CDR3 DNA reads TGTGCCAGCAGCCCAGACGTGGGAGGCTATGGCTACACCTTC. Translated: CASSPDVGGYGYTF.

The rearrangement uses TRBV28 and TRBJ2-1; 8 bases line up with TRBD2. The V gene end was trimmed by 11 bases and the J gene end by 3 bases; junction bases not matched to a gene: 12. Germline V gives CDR1 MDHEN, CDR2 SYDVKM. The length of the CDR3 is 15 residues. CDR3 sequence: CAGSPGRASYNEQFF. The CDR3 nucleotides are TGTGCCGGATCCCCCGGGAGGGCAAGCTACAATGAGCAGTTCTTC.

CDR3 nucleotides: TGTGCCAGCAGTTACTCAGGGACAGGGGGCTATGAGCAGTACTTC. Protein: CASSYSGTGGYEQYF. This chain connects TRBV6-5 to TRBJ2-7, with 12 bases identical to TRBD1. CDR1 and CDR2 (germline): MNHEY, SVGAGI. The CDR3 totals 15 residues. J was trimmed by 7 bases and V by 0 bases; bases with no gene match: 4.

The chain links TRBV25-1 to TRBJ2-3; 16 bases are shared with TRBD2. The germline gives CDR1 MGHDK, CDR2 SYGVNS. The CDR3 is made up of 15 amino acids. V shed 9 bases, J shed 7 bases, and the junction held 7 bases outside the gene matches. The CDR3: CASEKGLAGGNTQYF. CDR3 DNA sequence: TGTGCCAGTGAAAAGGGACTAGCGGGAGGGAATACGCAGTATTTT.

This clone was detected once. The V call is TRBV5-1, the J call TRBJ2-1; the D gene is possibly TRBD2 (5 bases). This CDR3 spans 12 amino acids. Trimming stripped 4 bases from V and 8 bases from J, with 10 bases between. Germline V gene sequence: CDR1 SGHRS, CDR2 YFSETQ. The CDR3 loop reads CASSASGYEQFF. The CDR3 bases are TGCGCCAGCAGCGCCAGCGGTTATGAGCAGTTCTTC.

V and J are TRBV4-1 and TRBJ2-5, with 7 bases lining up with TRBD1. The CDR3 has 15 amino acids. Losses at the gene ends were 3 bases for V and 5 bases for J; bases not matched to a gene: 9. CDR1 is MGHRA and CDR2 is YSYEKL in the germline V gene. The CDR3 sequence is CASSHLTGAGETQYF. The CDR3 bases are TGCGCCAGCAGCCACTTAACAGGGGCCGGCGAGACCCAGTACTTC.

This chain uses TRBV27 with TRBJ2-7; possible D gene TRBD1, 7 bases. Germline lookup yields CDR1 MNHEY and CDR2 SMNVEV (reference sequence). This CDR3 contains 12 residues. Deletions cut 7 bases from V and 9 bases from J, with 16 bases between. The CDR3 sequence: CASKRQGGGQYF. The CDR3 nucleotides read TGTGCCAGCAAAAGACAGGGAGGAGGGCAGTACTTC.

V is TRBV29-1 and J is TRBJ2-2; TRBD1 matches 8 bases. The CDR3 extends over 13 amino acids. CDR1 SQVTM and CDR2 ANQGSEA come from the germline V gene. V was clipped by 6 bases and J by 0 bases; unmatched bases: 0. CDR3 coding DNA: TGCAGCGTGGACAGGGCGAACACCGGGGAGCTGTTTTTT. This encodes CSVDRANTGELFF.

The chain recombines TRBV29-1 with TRBJ1-1, with 7 bases that match TRBD1. CDR1 is SQVTM, CDR2 ANQGSEA, per germline. Trimming cost V 7 bases and J 4 bases; bases outside gene matches: 12. CDR3 length equals 14 residues. The CDR3 spells CSGGMTGSSTEAFF. The CDR3 DNA follows: TGCAGCGGCGGAATGACAGGGTCGAGCACTGAAGCTTTCTTT.

CDR3 in amino acids: CASSAGTSGSGGETQYF. CDR3 bases: TGTGCCAGCAGTGCCGGGACTAGCGGGAGTGGGGGAGAGACCCAGTACTTC. This chain connects TRBV28 to TRBJ2-5; 14 nucleotides match TRBD2. The CDR3 has 17 residues. Germline trimming cut 5 bases from V and 4 bases from J; bases unmatched to any gene: 9. Germline V gives CDR1 MDHEN, CDR2 SYDVKM.

This chain connects TRBV27 to TRBJ1-5; D remains ambiguous. The CDR3 spans 14 residues. Trimming took 3 bases from V and 2 from J, leaving 8 bases between them. The germline V gene has CDR1 MNHEY and CDR2 SMNVEV (reference sequence). The CDR3 loop is CASSLARGNQPQHF. The CDR3 nucleotides read TGTGCCAGCAGTTTGGCCCGGGGCAATCAGCCCCAGCATTTT.

V and J are TRBV9 and TRBJ2-3; 7 bases fit TRBD2. The germline CDR1 and CDR2 sequences are SGDLS and YYNGEE. V dropped 2 bases and J dropped 2; count of bases not matched to a gene: 5. The CDR3 is made up of 15 amino acids. The CDR3 sequence: CASSVGRGSTDTQYF. CDR3 nucleotide sequence: TGTGCCAGCAGCGTGGGGCGGGGGTCCACAGATACGCAGTATTTT.

This clone was counted a few times. The V and J genes are TRBV10-3 and TRBJ2-7; 7 bases map to TRBD1. CDR3 size: 11 residues. The V segment lost 7 bases and the J segment 5 bases; nucleotides outside the gene matches: 2. Germline V gene sequence: CDR1 ENHRY, CDR2 SYGVKD. This CDR3 reads CAITDRDEQYF. DNA of the CDR3: TGTGCCATCACAGACAGGGACGAGCAGTACTTC.

This clone appeared a single time. The chain employs TRBV5-8 and TRBJ2-5; 11 nucleotides line up with TRBD1. The CDR3 spans 16 residues. Per the germline V gene, CDR1 is SGHTS and CDR2 is YDEGEE. V was clipped by 4 bases and J by 2 bases; unmatched bases: 7. The CDR3 is CASSPGQGALQETQYF. The CDR3 DNA follows: TGTGCCAGCAGCCCCGGACAGGGGGCCCTGCAAGAGACCCAGTACTTC.

Worth noting for this clone: Other DNA sequences in the same sample also yield this CDR3. The chain joins TRBV5-4 to TRBJ2-2; 7 nucleotides align to TRBD1. Germline V gene sequence: CDR1 SGHNT, CDR2 YYREEE (reference sequence). The CDR3 loop spans 15 amino acids. After removal of 2 bases from V and 0 bases from J, the junction contained 1 base not matched to a gene. CDR3 amino acids: CASSLDRANTGELFF. In nucleotides, the CDR3 is TGTGCCAGCAGCTTAGACAGGGCGAACACCGGGGAGCTGTTTTTT. Looking up the rest from reference TRBV5-4 and TRBJ2-2 gives the full variable domain: ETGVTQSPTHLIKTRGQQVTLRCSSQSGHNTVSWYQQALGQGPQFIFQYYREEENGRGNFPPRFSGLQFPNYSSELNVNALELDDSALYLCASSLDRANTGELFFGEGSRLTVL.

The chain recombines TRBV7-8 with TRBJ1-1, with a tentative D call TRBD1 (5 bases). V lost 6 bases, J lost 5 bases, and 16 bases lay in between. CDR3 size: 14 residues. In germline, CDR1 is SGHVS, CDR2 FQNEAQ. CDR3: CASSHKEGVTEAFF. CDR3 DNA sequence: TGTGCCAGCAGTCACAAGGAAGGGGTAACTGAAGCTTTCTTT.

Details on this clone: A junction boundary mismatches the germline segment, possibly from a read error. The chain links TRBV9 to TRBJ2-6, with D possibly TRBD1 on 5 matching bases. The CDR3 length is 15 residues. Germline V gives CDR1 SGDLS, CDR2 YYNGEE. The CDR3 protein is CASSARNPGANGLTF. CDR3 nucleotide sequence: TGTGCCAGCAGCGCCCGAAACCCTGGGGCCAACGGCCTGACTTTC.